The 2 T cell receptor beta chains below all came from one sample that was sequenced in a study of PD-1 blockade in classical Hodgkin lymphoma. Using immunoSEQ multiplex PCR, the repertoire was profiled, and TCRdb retains in-frame clones only, with some absent. The data show over 9,000 clones, with around 84% seen just once and more than 12% held by the top ten. Time point here: newly diagnosed, previously untreated cHL patient sample. Negative selection with magnets was how CD8+ T cells were isolated from the thawed PBMCs. Sequencing used CD8+ T cells from blood. All receptors come from a human donor with classical Hodgkin lymphoma.

The gene calls are TRBV27 and TRBJ1-2, with TRBD1 as a possible D gene (6 bases). Germline V gene data show CDR1 as MNHEY and CDR2 as SMNVEV (reference sequence). The CDR3 length is 13 residues. The V end lost 6 bases, the J end lost 4 bases, and 12 bases lay between the germline ends. CDR3 coding DNA: TGTGCCAGCAGCCCAGGGGAAGGCTATGGCTACACCTTC. Translating it yields CASSPGEGYGYTF.

This clone has more than one count but fewer than ten. The V gene is TRBV2, the J gene TRBJ1-6, with D possibly TRBD1 on 5 matching bases. V shed 3 bases and J shed 3 bases, with 12 bases lying between them. CDR3 length: 16 amino acids. Germline lookup yields CDR1 SNHLY and CDR2 FYNNEI. CDR3 residues: CASSDDSRNYNSPLHF. Here the CDR3 DNA reads TGTGCCAGCAGTGACGACAGTAGAAACTATAATTCACCCCTCCACTTT.